These 18 T cell receptor beta chains originate from one sample sequenced in a study of shared clonotypes between healthy human individuals (TCRdb year 2020). Library generation was performed with the immunoSEQ multiplex PCR assay. This immuneACCESS table, as held by TCRdb, lists in-frame sequences with V and J called but not all clones. Of the missing ones, under half trace to an unresolved V gene in checked studies; the others have no known cause. Here the sample has approximately 1,500,000 clones; roughly 96% occur a single time. The top ten clones comprise about 1.2% of the sample. The sample consisted of naive CD4+ T cells sorted from blood. The sample's cell subset or site label, decoded: CD45RA+ positively selected. These receptors all stem from a man aged 25 to 40 in good health.

The CDR3 DNA reads as TGTGCCAGCGTAGGGGGCAGAACCCGCGAAAAACTGTTTTTT. It codes for CASVGGRTREKLFF. V gene TRBV7-8 combines with J gene TRBJ1-4; TRBD1 matches at 7 bases. CDR3 length: 14 amino acids. The junction had 11 bases not matched to a gene; V was cut back by 8 bases and J by 8 bases. Germline loops: CDR1 SGHVS, CDR2 FQNEAQ.

The V gene is TRBV5-1, the J gene TRBJ1-3, with TRBD1 as a possible D gene (5 bases). This CDR3 has 12 amino acids. The germline CDR1 and CDR2 sequences are SGHRS and YFSETQ. Trimming took 0 bases from V and 9 from J, leaving 7 bases between them. Here the CDR3 reads CASSLVGGTIYF. Written as DNA, the CDR3 is TGCGCCAGCAGCTTGGTTGGGGGCACCATATATTTT. Supplemented by reference TRBV5-1 and TRBJ1-3, the full variable domain reads KAGVTQTPRYLIKTRGQQVTLSCSPISGHRSVSWYQQTPGQGLQFLFEYFSETQRNKGNFPGRFSGRQFSNSRSEMNVSTLELGDSALYLCASSLVGGTIYFGEGSWLTVV.

CDR3 DNA: TGTGCCAGCAGACCGACAGGAGGGCTAAACTATGGCTACACCTTC. This gives the protein CASRPTGGLNYGYTF. The chain carries TRBV28 and TRBJ1-2, with a weak D call TRBD1 (6 bases). The V end was cut by 6 bases, the J end by 2 bases, with 16 bases between. This CDR3 comprises 15 residues. CDR1 and CDR2 from the germline V gene are MDHEN and SYDVKM.

Comment on this clone: Other DNA sequences in this specimen translate into the identical CDR3. The gene calls are TRBV5-1 and TRBJ1-4; D is unclear. Trimming took 0 bases from V and 8 from J, leaving 5 bases between them. This CDR3 is built from 12 residues. The V gene's germline CDR1 is SGHRS and CDR2 YFSETQ. The CDR3 here is CASSLAGEKLFF. Here the CDR3 DNA reads TGCGCCAGCAGCTTGGCGGGGGAAAAACTGTTTTTT.

The chain links TRBV19 to TRBJ1-5; unclear D gene. The CDR3 loop spans 14 amino acids. Trimming took off 7 bases at V and 6 bases at J, with 16 bases between the two ends. CDR1 LNHDA and CDR2 SQIVND come from the germline V gene (reference sequence). Written as DNA, the CDR3 is TGTGCCAGTAAGGGTAACGGACGAGCTCAGCCCCAGCATTTT. Amino acids: CASKGNGRAQPQHF.

V usage is TRBV9 and J usage is TRBJ1-1; tentatively, D is TRBD1 (6 bases). The CDR3 has 15 residues. Germline V gene lookup returns CDR1 SGDLS and CDR2 YYNGEE. V was shortened by 0 bases and J by 5 bases, with 14 bases between the two germline ends. The CDR3 loop reads CASSVVGRRGTEAFF. CDR3 coding DNA: TGTGCCAGCAGCGTAGTAGGCCGTAGGGGGACTGAAGCTTTCTTT. Using reference TRBV9 and TRBJ1-1 for the parts outside the CDR3, the full variable domain is DSGVTQTPKHLITATGQRVTLRCSPRSGDLSVYWYQQSLDQGLQFLIQYYNGEERAKGNILERFSAQQFPDLHSELNLSSLELGDSALYFCASSVVGRRGTEAFFGQGTRLTVV.

The genes are TRBV19 and TRBJ2-2; 7 bases line up with TRBD1. This CDR3 contains 13 residues. Germline V lookup: CDR1 LNHDA, CDR2 SQIVND (reference sequence). Trimming at V came to 6 bases and at J to 6 bases, leaving 4 bases not matched to a gene. The CDR3 reads CASRNTGAGELFF. CDR3 DNA sequence: TGTGCCAGTAGAAATACAGGGGCCGGGGAGCTGTTTTTT. The full variable domain, in which reference TRBV19 and TRBJ2-2 provide the parts outside the CDR3, is DGGITQSPKYLFRKEGQNVTLSCEQNLNHDAMYWYRQDPGQGLRLIYYSQIVNDFQKGDIAEGYSVSREKKESFPLTVTSAQKNPTAFYLCASRNTGAGELFFGEGSRLTVL.

This sequence joins TRBV25-1 and TRBJ2-5; 8 bases match TRBD1. This CDR3 has 16 residues. With V trimmed by 3 bases and J by 2 bases, 8 bases remained unmatched. Germline loops: CDR1 MGHDK, CDR2 SYGVNS. The CDR3 DNA sequence: TGTGCCAGCAGTGACCCAGCCGGGACAGGACAAGAGACCCAGTACTTC. Translating gives CASSDPAGTGQETQYF.

To note about this clone: Germline is not matched at one junction end, which may reflect a read error. The chain has TRBV4-1 and TRBJ2-6; 8 nucleotides agree with TRBD1. The CDR3 has 17 residues. In germline, CDR1 is MGHRA, CDR2 YSYEKL. The CDR3 is CASSQDAGGSGVNVLTF. CDR3 coding DNA: TGCGCCAGCAGCCAAGATGCAGGGGGCTCTGGGGTCAACGTCCTGACTTTC.

This chain uses TRBV10-3 with TRBJ2-7, with TRBD2 matching over 8 bases. The CDR3 length is 15 residues. Germline lookup yields CDR1 ENHRY and CDR2 SYGVKD. Trimming at V came to 5 bases and at J to 4 bases, leaving 10 bases not matched to a gene. CDR3 nucleotide sequence: TGTGCCATCAGTAGTAGCGGGGCCCTATCTTACGAGCAGTACTTC. This gives the protein CAISSSGALSYEQYF.

The V gene is TRBV10-3, the J gene TRBJ2-5; 11 nucleotides match TRBD2. The V and J ends lost 2 bases and 1 base, in that order; junction bases with no gene match: 6. Germline lookup yields CDR1 ENHRY and CDR2 SYGVKD. The CDR3 length is 17 residues. CDR3 nucleotides: TGTGCCATCAGTGAGCCAGGACTAGCGGGTTTCCAAGAGACCCAGTACTTC. This translates into CAISEPGLAGFQETQYF.

This CDR3 is CASSLPGGPYEQYF. The CDR3 coding sequence is TGTGCCAGCAGTTTACCAGGGGGGCCCTACGAGCAGTACTTC. The chain links TRBV28 to TRBJ2-5, with D tentatively TRBD1 (7 bases). The J call is uncertain, as TRBJ2-7 better fits the DNA end. This CDR3 contains 14 residues. The V gene's germline CDR1 is MDHEN and CDR2 SYDVKM.

The chain recombines TRBV19 with TRBJ2-5; 9 bases are shared with TRBD1. V lost 3 bases and J lost 2; bases outside the gene matches: 10. The CDR3 has 17 amino acids. CDR1 is LNHDA, CDR2 SQIVND, per germline (reference sequence). The DNA for the CDR3 is TGTGCCAGTAGTATCGGGACAGGGCGTGTAAAACAAGAGACCCAGTACTTC. Amino acid sequence: CASSIGTGRVKQETQYF.

The CDR3 loop reads CASSWDRWNYGYTF. CDR3 nucleotides: TGCGCCAGCAGCTGGGACAGATGGAACTATGGCTACACCTTC. The chain uses TRBV5-1 and TRBJ1-2, with 7 bases fitting TRBD1. CDR3 length equals 14 residues. Looked up from germline, CDR1 is SGHRS and CDR2 is YFSETQ. V shed 3 bases and J 2 bases; nucleotides not matched to a gene: 4.

This clone has a handful of counts. The chain links TRBV5-1 to TRBJ2-3; D may be TRBD1 or TRBD2 (5 bases each). CDR1 is SGHRS and CDR2 is YFSETQ in the germline V gene. CDR3 length equals 15 residues. V was trimmed by 0 bases and J by 6 bases, leaving 14 bases between them. The CDR3 region is CASSLGSGSGDTQYF. In DNA form, the CDR3 reads TGCGCCAGCAGCTTGGGTTCGGGGTCAGGGGATACGCAGTATTTT.

V gene TRBV5-1 combines with J gene TRBJ2-3, with D possibly TRBD1 on 6 matching bases. Germline values: CDR1 SGHRS, CDR2 YFSETQ. Trimming removed 1 base at V and 5 bases at J, with 11 bases between. This CDR3 comprises 14 residues. CDR3 loop: CASSLQGPGDTQYF. CDR3 coding DNA: TGCGCCAGCAGCTTGCAGGGGCCCGGAGATACGCAGTATTTT.

The chain links TRBV6-1 to TRBJ1-5; D call uncertain. Germline V gene lookup returns CDR1 MNHNS and CDR2 SASEGT. The CDR3 sequence is 16 residues long. The V gene lost 1 base and the J gene lost 3 bases, with 13 bases spanning the gap. DNA for the CDR3: TGTGCCAGCAGTGAAGGAACTAGGATATACAATCAGCCCCAGCATTTT. This codes for CASSEGTRIYNQPQHF.

This chain uses TRBV29-1 with TRBJ2-1, with 11 bases fitting TRBD1. Trimming at V came to 7 bases and at J to 15 bases, leaving 11 bases not matched to a gene. CDR3 length: 12 amino acids. Per germline, CDR1 SQVTM and CDR2 ANQGSEA. In nucleotides, the CDR3 is TGCAGCGGCAGAACTTGGACAGGGGGCTTGTTCTTC. Residues: CSGRTWTGGLFF.